A single TCR beta chain is shown here with its context. These data are taken from a study of identical twins. Template switching introduced a universal primer site, and the cDNA bore unique molecular identifiers. MiXCR, applied by TCRdb to the 5' RACE reads, yields one record per CDR3 protein. Of hundreds of thousands of distinct CDR3 sequences in the sample, 7% to 7.5% were seen once. Germline values: CDR1 SGHAT, CDR2 FQNNGV. J gave up 4 bases and V 1 base, and 5 bases lay outside the gene matches. The CDR3 length is 15 residues. This sample also appeared in a second study, on yellow fever vaccine responses in identical twins.

This TCR was recovered from a woman between 18 and 29 years old in good health. Material: PBMCs. The genes are TRBV11-2 and TRBJ1-1, with 8 bases that match TRBD1. In DNA, the CDR3 is TGTGCCAGCAGCTTAGTGGCAGGGGGCGGCACTGAAGCTTTCTTT. Its protein product is CASSLVAGGGTEAFF.